The T cell receptor beta chain described here comes from a study of T cell responses to AZD1222 COVID-19 vaccine. Study background: Pooling covered second doses at about 4 or about 12 weeks. Overall study findings and caveats: Nearly half of unique spike-specific TCRs reportedly avoided B.1.351 and B.1.1.7 mutated regions. In a largely white British group with more females than males, clonal diversity was possibly underestimated. Repertoire sampling happened only post peak T cell response.

Generated by immunoSEQ multiplex PCR, the TCRdb table keeps only in-frame clones and is missing some. The sample lists nearly 110,000 clones; roughly 90% were seen once. Germline V gene data show CDR1 as MNHEY and CDR2 as SMNVEV (reference sequence). Trimming removed 8 bases at V and 0 bases at J, with 5 bases between. The CDR3 has 11 residues. This clone showed up just a few times. Antigen unknown. This chain uses TRBV27 with TRBJ2-7, with D unclear. Sequencing used peripheral blood, obtained on day 0 of AZD1222 vaccination. This TCR derives from an adult in good health. CDR3 sequence (DNA): TGTGCCAGCGGAAGCTCCTACGAGCAGTACTTC. This sequence encodes CASGSSYEQYF.